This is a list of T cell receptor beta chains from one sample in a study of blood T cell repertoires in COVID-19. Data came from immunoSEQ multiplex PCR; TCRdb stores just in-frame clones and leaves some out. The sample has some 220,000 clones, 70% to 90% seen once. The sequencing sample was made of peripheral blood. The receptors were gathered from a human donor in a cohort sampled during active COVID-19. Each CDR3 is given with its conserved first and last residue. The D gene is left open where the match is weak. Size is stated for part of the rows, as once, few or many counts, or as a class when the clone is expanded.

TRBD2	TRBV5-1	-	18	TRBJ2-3	TGCGCCAGCAGCTTGAGACCTGGGACTAGCGGAGGGTTTGATACGCAGTATTTT	CASSLRPGTSGGFDTQYF
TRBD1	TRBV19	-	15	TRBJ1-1	TGTGCCAGTAGTATTCACAGGGGACGGAAAACTGAAGCTTTCTTT	CASSIHRGRKTEAFF
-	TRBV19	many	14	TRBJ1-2	TGTGCCAGTAGTACCCTTCAGATCCAGTATGGCTACACCTTC	CASSTLQIQYGYTF
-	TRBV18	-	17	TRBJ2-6	TGTGCCAGCTCCCCTATTGGGGCCACCTCTGGGGCCAACGTCCTGACTTTC	CASSPIGATSGANVLTF
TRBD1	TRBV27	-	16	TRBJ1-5	TGTGCCAGCAGTCCATTAGGACAGGGGAGCAATCAGCCCCAGCATTTT	CASSPLGQGSNQPQHF
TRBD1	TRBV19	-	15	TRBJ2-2	TGTGCCAGTTTACAGGGGACAGGGTCCACCGGGGAGCTGTTTTTT	CASLQGTGSTGELFF
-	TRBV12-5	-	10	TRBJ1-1	TGTGCTAGTGGGAGCCCTGAAGCTTTCTTT	CASGSPEAFF
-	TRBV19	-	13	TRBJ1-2	TGTGCCAGTAGGCCCGCGGGGATTTATGGCTACACCTTC	CASRPAGIYGYTF
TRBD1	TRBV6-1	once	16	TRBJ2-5	TGTGCCAGCAGTGAGGACTTACAGGGGGCGGAGGAGACCCAGTACTTC	CASSEDLQGAEETQYF
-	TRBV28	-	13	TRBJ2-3	TGTGCCAGCTCAGTTACATCAGGAGATACGCAGTATTTT	CASSVTSGDTQYF
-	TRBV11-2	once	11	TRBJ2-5	TGTGCCAGCAGCTTAGGCGGGACCCAGTACTTC	CASSLGGTQYF
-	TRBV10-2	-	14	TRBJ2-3	TGCGCCACTGAGCGGATGAGGCTTGGAGATACGCAGTATTTT	CATERMRLGDTQYF
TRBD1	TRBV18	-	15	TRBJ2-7	TGTGCCAGCTCACCGGGGGACAGGGCCACCTACGAGCAGTACTTC	CASSPGDRATYEQYF
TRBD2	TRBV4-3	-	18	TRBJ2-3	TGCGCCAGCAGTCTCCAGGTAGCGGGGGGACCTAGCACAGATACGCAGTATTTT	CASSLQVAGGPSTDTQYF
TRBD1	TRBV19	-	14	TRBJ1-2	TGTGCCAGTACCCCACCGGGACAGGGACATGGCTACACCTTC	CASTPPGQGHGYTF
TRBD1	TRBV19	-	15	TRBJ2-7	TGTGCCAGTAGTATTCACAGGGGGTCGCCCTACGAGCAGTACTTC	CASSIHRGSPYEQYF
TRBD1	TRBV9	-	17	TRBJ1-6	TGTGCCAGCAGCGCTAAATCGGGACAGCACTATAATTCACCCCTCCACTTT	CASSAKSGQHYNSPLHF
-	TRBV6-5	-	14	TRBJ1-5	TGTGCCAGCAGGCCCCCCTGGGAGAATCAGCCCCAGCATTTT	CASRPPWENQPQHF
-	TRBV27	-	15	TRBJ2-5	TGTGCCAGCAGTTTATCGTCTGCGGTTCGAGAGACCCAGTACTTC	CASSLSSAVRETQYF
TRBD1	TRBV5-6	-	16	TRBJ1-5	TGTGCCAGCAGCTTCGGACAGGGGGGACTACATCAGCCCCAGCATTTT	CASSFGQGGLHQPQHF
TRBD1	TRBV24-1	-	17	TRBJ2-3	TGTGCCACCAGTGAATATGGGACAGGGGGATTCACAGATACGCAGTATTTT	CATSEYGTGGFTDTQYF
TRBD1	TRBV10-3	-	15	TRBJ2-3	TGTGCCATCAGTGAGTCACAGGGGAGCACAGATACGCAGTATTTT	CAISESQGSTDTQYF
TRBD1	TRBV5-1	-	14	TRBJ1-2	TGCGCCAGCAGCCCCGGAGGGGGCGACTATGGCTACACCTTC	CASSPGGGDYGYTF
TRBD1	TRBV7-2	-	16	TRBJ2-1	TGTGCCAGCAGCTTTAACGCGGGACAGGGTGGCAATGAGCAGTTCTTC	CASSFNAGQGGNEQFF
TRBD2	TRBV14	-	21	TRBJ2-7	TGTGCCAGCAGCCAAGATAGGCTAGCGGGAGGCCTGACCGCCCCGATCTACGAGCAGTACTTC	CASSQDRLAGGLTAPIYEQYF
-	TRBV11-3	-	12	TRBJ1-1	TGTGCCAGCAGCCTCACAGGAGATGAAGCTTTCTTT	CASSLTGDEAFF
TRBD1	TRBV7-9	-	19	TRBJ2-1	TGTGCCAGCAGCTCCGAGAAGCCCGGGACAGGGGGCACCTACAATGAGCAGTTCTTC	CASSSEKPGTGGTYNEQFF
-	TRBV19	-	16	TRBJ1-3	TGTGCCAGTAGTAGCGGCCGGGAAGGACCATTACGAGCCATATATTTT	CASSSGREGPLRAIYF
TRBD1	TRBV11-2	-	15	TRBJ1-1	TGTGCCAGCAGCTTCCAGGGGGCTGAGAACACTGAAGCTTTCTTT	CASSFQGAENTEAFF
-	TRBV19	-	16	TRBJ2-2	TGTGCCAGTAGTATTATACAGGGTGACTACACCGGGGAGCTGTTTTTT	CASSIIQGDYTGELFF
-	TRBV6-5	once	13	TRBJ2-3	TGTGCCAGCAGTACAGCCTCCCGAGATACGCAGTATTTT	CASSTASRDTQYF
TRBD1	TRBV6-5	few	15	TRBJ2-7	TGTGCCAGCACTCCTCGGGGACAGGGGACCTACGAGCAGTACTTC	CASTPRGQGTYEQYF
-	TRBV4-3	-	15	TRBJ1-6	TGCGCCAGCAGCCAAGATCTTAGCCGAAGTTCACCCCTCCACTTT	CASSQDLSRSSPLHF
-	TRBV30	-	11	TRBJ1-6	TGTGCCTGGAGTCGGGATTCACCCCTCCACTTT	CAWSRDSPLHF
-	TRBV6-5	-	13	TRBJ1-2	TGTGCCAGCAGCGACGCGGCGTACTATGGCTACACCTTC	CASSDAAYYGYTF
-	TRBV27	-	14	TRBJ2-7	TGTGCCAGCAAACCCGGGACATTCAATTACGAGCAGTACTTC	CASKPGTFNYEQYF
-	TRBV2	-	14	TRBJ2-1	TGTGCCAGCAGTGCGCTAAGGGGTTACAATGAGCAGTTCTTC	CASSALRGYNEQFF
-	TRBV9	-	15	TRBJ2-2	TGTGCCAGCAGCGTAGAGTTGGGGGGCACCGGGGAGCTGTTTTTT	CASSVELGGTGELFF
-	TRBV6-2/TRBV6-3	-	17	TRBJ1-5	TGTGCCAGCAGTTACTCGGGGGACAAAAGTAGCAATCAGCCCCAGCATTTT	CASSYSGDKSSNQPQHF